The present TCR beta chain was sequenced within a study of blood T cell repertoires in COVID-19. This clone was detected only a few times. V was cut by 8 bases and J by 4 bases, with 17 bases left in between. Germline values: CDR1 MDHEN, CDR2 SYDVKM. The CDR3 covers 14 residues. Enrolled through a virtual design, the participants were between about 18 and 89 years of age and came from about two dozen US areas. Assay used: immunoSEQ multiplex PCR; TCRdb lists only in-frame clones, some missing. Here the sample spans roughly 220,000 clones, 88% being singletons. The specimen was PBMCs or T cells enriched from blood (not recorded which). The genes are TRBV28 and TRBJ1-2; tentative D call: TRBD1 (5 bases). The sequence came from a woman in her fifties or sixties with acute COVID-19. The CDR3 nucleotides are TGTGCCAGCCGGAAGGGAAGGGGAGGCTATGGCTACACCTTC. It yields the protein CASRKGRGGYGYTF.